The clone carrying this T cell receptor (beta chain) turned up a few times. V was trimmed by 5 bases and J by 7 bases, leaving 17 bases between them. Germline CDR1 DFQATT, CDR2 SNEGSKA (reference sequence). This CDR3 has 14 residues. The data are from a study of blood T cells in healthy people across ages. Primed by a sample-barcoded 5' primer and a J-beta primer mix, a second PCR proceeded for about 6 to 11 cycles. Using its own MiXCR run on the 5' RACE reads, TCRdb lists one record per CDR3 protein. The table records about 1.5 million distinct CDR3 sequences, roughly two fifths of them present only once.

The rearrangement links TRBV20-1 to TRBJ1-4; D is unclear. Sequenced sample: blood. The source is a woman aged 18-29 years in good health. The CDR3 nucleotides read TGCAGTGCTCCCGACCCAACCGGCACTGAAAAACTGTTTTTT. Amino acid sequence: CSAPDPTGTEKLFF.